This is a list of T cell receptor beta chains from one sample in a study of cytomegalovirus exposure and HLA in healthy donors. TCRdb keeps only in-frame clones here, not all; method: immunoSEQ multiplex PCR. The sample lists about 150,000 clones; roughly 80% were seen once. The sample was PBMCs. The origin of the receptors is a man in his thirties or forties in good health and CMV-seropositive. Both conserved end residues are part of each CDR3. D genes are given only for firm matches. Clone size is not always given. Where it is, it says once, few, many or a class for expanded clones.

TGTGCCAGCAGCACCCAGGCGTTTGAGCAGTTCTTC	CASSTQAFEQFF	TRBJ2-1	.	TRBV7-9	.
TGTGCCAGCAGCTTAGGACAGGGTTGGTATGGCTACACCTTC	CASSLGQGWYGYTF	TRBJ1-2	TRBD1	TRBV7-9	.
TGTGCCATCAGAGACTCCACACAGGGACGTGATGGCTACACCTTC	CAIRDSTQGRDGYTF	TRBJ1-2	.	TRBV10-3	.
TGTGCCACCAGCAGAGCTGGCAGGGCCTACGAGCAGTACTTC	CATSRAGRAYEQYF	TRBJ2-7	.	TRBV15	few
TGTGCCAGCAGCCCTTTGACAAGAATGAACACTGAAGCTTTCTTT	CASSPLTRMNTEAFF	TRBJ1-1	.	TRBV4-2	.
TGTGCCAGCAGTTTTTCCGGACAGGTTCCCGAGCAGTACTTC	CASSFSGQVPEQYF	TRBJ2-7	TRBD1	TRBV28	few
TGTGCCAGCAGTGAGTTTTGGGTTGTAGTGGCGGGGCCCCAGCATTTT	CASSEFWVVVAGPQHF	TRBJ1-5	.	TRBV6-1	once
TGTGCCAGCAGTTTCCGAGCGGGAGTGGCGAATGAGCAGTTCTTC	CASSFRAGVANEQFF	TRBJ2-1	TRBD2	TRBV27	.
TGTGCCAGCAGCTTGCGGGACAGGGGGCGTGAGCAGTACTTC	CASSLRDRGREQYF	TRBJ2-7	TRBD1	TRBV5-8	few
TGTGCCAGCAGTTACCGTGAAAAACTGTTTTTT	CASSYREKLFF	TRBJ1-4	.	TRBV6-6	.
TGTGCCAGCAGCTTGGACCAGGCCCAAAAACTGTTTTTT	CASSLDQAQKLFF	TRBJ1-4	.	TRBV5-4	.
TGTGCCAGCAACCCGACCAGGGGGTCGGGAGATACGCAGTATTTT	CASNPTRGSGDTQYF	TRBJ2-3	TRBD1	TRBV2	.
TGTGCCAGCAGTCGCCGCCCCGTTGGTCAGGGGGCCGGAGATACGCAGTATTTT	CASSRRPVGQGAGDTQYF	TRBJ2-3	TRBD1	TRBV28	once
TGCGCCAGCAGCTTGCGCCGGGGGGGCGAGGAGACCCAGTACTTC	CASSLRRGGEETQYF	TRBJ2-5	TRBD2	TRBV5-1	.
TGTGCCAGCAGCTTAAGAGGACAGACCGGCTACACCTTC	CASSLRGQTGYTF	TRBJ1-2	.	TRBV7-2	few
TGTGCCAGCAGTTCCTCGGCTAGCCGATTCTACGAGCAGTACTTC	CASSSSASRFYEQYF	TRBJ2-7	.	TRBV6-6	.
TGTGCCAGCAGCGTAGTTTCAGCGACTGAGCAGTTCTTC	CASSVVSATEQFF	TRBJ2-1	.	TRBV9	.
TGTGCCAGCAGCCTCTCGGCGCAGGGGGGAACTGAAGCTTTCTTT	CASSLSAQGGTEAFF	TRBJ1-1	TRBD1	TRBV7-9	.
TGTGCCAGCAGAACAGGGGCGGATGAAAAACTGTTTTTT	CASRTGADEKLFF	TRBJ1-4	TRBD1	TRBV7-2	.
TGCGCCAGCAGCTTCCGCGATCCGGGACAGGGCTTGAACACTGAAGCTTTCTTT	CASSFRDPGQGLNTEAFF	TRBJ1-1	TRBD1	TRBV5-1	.
TGTGCCACTCCACGGGGGGGTCCCACAGATACGCAGTATTTT	CATPRGGPTDTQYF	TRBJ2-3	.	TRBV21-1	few
TGTGCCAGCAGCTTAACAGGTCTAAGAGCTAGCGGGAGGACAGATACGCAGTATTTT	CASSLTGLRASGRTDTQYF	TRBJ2-3	TRBD2	TRBV7-3	.
TGTGCCAGCAGGAGAGATATGAACACTGAAGCTTTCTTT	CASRRDMNTEAFF	TRBJ1-1	.	TRBV7-3	.
TGTGCCAGCAGCCCATCTGGGGCCAACGTCCTGACTTTC	CASSPSGANVLTF	TRBJ2-6	.	TRBV7-2	.
TGTGCCACCCGCTATCGGCGGGAGGGCACAGATACGCAGTATTTT	CATRYRREGTDTQYF	TRBJ2-3	TRBD2	TRBV15	few
TGTGCCACCAGCAGGTCAAGGGGGTTGGGTATAACCGGGGAGCTGTTTTTT	CATSRSRGLGITGELFF	TRBJ2-2	.	TRBV15	.
TGTGCCAGCAGCTTGGTGGGGCAGGGCCTCCTCCTACGCGAGCAGTACTTC	CASSLVGQGLLLREQYF	TRBJ2-7	.	TRBV5-6	.
TGTGCTAGTGGTAGCGGACAGGGCAGCGGGTACAATGAGCAGTTCTTC	CASGSGQGSGYNEQFF	TRBJ2-1	TRBD1	TRBV12-5	.
TGCGCCAGCAGCACGGGACTAGCGGGAGCCACCCCGCAGTACTTC	CASSTGLAGATPQYF	TRBJ2-7	TRBD2	TRBV5-1	.
TGTGCCAGCAGCTATAGCGCTAGCACAGATACGCAGTATTTT	CASSYSASTDTQYF	TRBJ2-3	.	TRBV6-5	once
TGTGCCAGCAGCTTGGGTCAGTACCACTCTGGGGCCAACGTCCTGACTTTC	CASSLGQYHSGANVLTF	TRBJ2-6	.	TRBV5-4	.
TGCAGCGTTGATAGGGACAGGGGGCCAAAAGAGACCCAGTACTTC	CSVDRDRGPKETQYF	TRBJ2-5	TRBD1	TRBV29-1	.
TGTGCCAGCAGCTTAGCACAGGGGGGGTTTGATACGCAGTATTTT	CASSLAQGGFDTQYF	TRBJ2-3	.	TRBV11-2	.
TGTGCCAGCAGCCCTTCTCCCTCTATCTACGAGCAGTACTTC	CASSPSPSIYEQYF	TRBJ2-7	.	TRBV7-2	few
TGTGCCAGCAGCGGAGGGATAGGGGAGACCCAGTACTTC	CASSGGIGETQYF	TRBJ2-5	.	TRBV6-5	.
TGTGCCAGTTGGGTGGGAGGGGACACTGAAGCTTTCTTT	CASWVGGDTEAFF	TRBJ1-1	.	TRBV6-5	.
TGCAGCGGGAGCGGTGAGACCCAGTACTTC	CSGSGETQYF	TRBJ2-5	.	TRBV29-1	.